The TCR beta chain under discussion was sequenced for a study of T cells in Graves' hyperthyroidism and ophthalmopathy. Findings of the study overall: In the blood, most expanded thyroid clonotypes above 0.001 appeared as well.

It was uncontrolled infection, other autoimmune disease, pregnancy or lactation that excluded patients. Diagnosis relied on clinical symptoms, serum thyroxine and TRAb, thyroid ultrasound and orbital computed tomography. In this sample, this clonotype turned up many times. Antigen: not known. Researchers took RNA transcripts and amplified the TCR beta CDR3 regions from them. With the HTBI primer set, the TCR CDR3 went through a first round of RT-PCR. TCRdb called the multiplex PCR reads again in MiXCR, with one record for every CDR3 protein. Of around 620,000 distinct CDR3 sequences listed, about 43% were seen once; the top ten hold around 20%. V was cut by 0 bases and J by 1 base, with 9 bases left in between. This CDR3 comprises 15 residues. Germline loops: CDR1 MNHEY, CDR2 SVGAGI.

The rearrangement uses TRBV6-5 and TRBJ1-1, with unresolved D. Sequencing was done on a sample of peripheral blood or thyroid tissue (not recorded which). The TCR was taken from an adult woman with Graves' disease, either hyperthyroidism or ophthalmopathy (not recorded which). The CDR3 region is CASSYSIDGNTEAFF. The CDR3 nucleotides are TGTGCCAGCAGTTACTCTATAGACGGGAACACTGAAGCTTTCTTT.